This T cell receptor (beta chain) was captured in a study of CD8 T cells in ankylosing spondylitis. TCRdb processed the 5' RACE reads anew with MiXCR; each CDR3 protein has one entry. This table holds roughly 300,000 distinct CDR3 sequences, approximately 8.2% found once. CDR3 size: 15 residues. Per germline, CDR1 MNHNS and CDR2 SASEGT. Study-level points and caveats: There was a TCR beta motif, made of 7 or 8 highly homologous variants, that appeared characteristic of ankylosing spondylitis blood.

Concerning this clonotype: The target antigen is unknown. One end of the junction does not line up with germline, which may come from a read error.

V is TRBV6-1 and J is TRBJ2-1; no reliable D call. The receptor was isolated from a male donor with ankylosing spondylitis. What was sequenced was blood, either unsorted or a sorted T cell fraction (not recorded which). The CDR3 is CVSSEERSSYNEQFF. The CDR3 DNA is TGTGTCAGCAGTGAAGAAAGAAGCTCCTACAATGAGCAGTTCTTC.